Listed below are T cell receptor beta chains from one sample, sequenced in a study of response to subunit inactivated influenza vaccine. TCRdb fed the RT-PCR reads into MiXCR, producing one record per CDR3 protein. In the table there are hundreds of thousands of distinct CDR3 sequences, over 9.5% of which are singletons. This sample comprised PBMCs from blood, obtained on the day of vaccination. The receptor source for this set is a man between 50 and 59 years old who received an inactivated influenza vaccine. Both conserved end residues are part of each CDR3. The order of the fields is V gene, clone size, J gene, D gene, CDR3 protein, CDR3 DNA. The D gene is left open where the match is weak. Not every row has a clone size; where given, it reads once, few, many or a size class.

>TRBV11-2|NA|TRBJ2-7|TRBD2
CATSLRQWALAGLYEQYF
TGTGCCACCAGCCTACGGCAATGGGCGCTAGCGGGGCTATACGAGCAGTACTTC
>TRBV7-2|NA|TRBJ2-7|NA
CASSSRTTARSYEQYF
TGTGCCAGCAGCTCCCGTACGACAGCCCGATCCTACGAGCAGTACTTC
>TRBV6-5|few|TRBJ2-4|TRBD1
CASSYATGGGKNIQYF
TGTGCCAGCAGTTACGCGACAGGGGGAGGCAAAAACATTCAGTACTTC
>TRBV5-1|NA|TRBJ2-5|NA
CASSKEPWETQYF
TGCGCCAGCAGTAAGGAGCCATGGGAGACCCAGTACTTC
>TRBV3-1|NA|TRBJ2-1|TRBD1
CASSQQGGYGGNEQFF
TGTGCCAGCAGCCAACAAGGGGGCTATGGTGGCAATGAGCAGTTCTTC
>TRBV6-2/TRBV6-3|many|TRBJ2-5|NA
CASSYFLKETQYF
TGTGCCAGCAGTTACTTCCTAAAAGAGACCCAGTACTTC
>TRBV6-1|few|TRBJ2-1|NA
CASSSILQTSSFSGQFF
TGTGCCAGCAGCTCAATACTACAGACTAGTTCCTTTTCGGGGCAGTTCTTC
>TRBV5-1|few|TRBJ2-2|NA
CASSPRQDNTGELFF
TGCGCCAGCAGCCCAAGACAAGATAACACCGGGGAGCTGTTTTTT
>TRBV6-1|NA|TRBJ2-1|TRBD2
CASSEITSGGGEQFF
TGTGCCAGCAGTGAAATAACTAGCGGGGGGGGTGAGCAGTTCTTC
>TRBV24-1|few|TRBJ2-5|TRBD1
CATSPPGGAETQYF
TGTGCCACCAGCCCTCCAGGGGGAGCAGAGACCCAGTACTTC
>TRBV19|NA|TRBJ2-3|TRBD2
CASRSAGEVDTQYF
TGTGCCAGTAGGTCAGCGGGAGAGGTAGATACGCAGTATTTT
>TRBV20-1|NA|TRBJ2-1|NA
CSARDPRAGLNEQFF
TGCAGTGCTAGAGATCCGAGGGCCGGGTTAAATGAGCAGTTCTTC
>TRBV11-2|few|TRBJ2-5|NA
CASSLEGSETQYF
TGTGCCAGCAGCTTAGAGGGATCGGAGACCCAGTACTTC
>TRBV19|NA|TRBJ2-5|NA
CASSISTGGETQYF
TGTGCCAGTAGTATTTCTACAGGAGGAGAGACCCAGTACTTC
>TRBV28|few|TRBJ2-5|NA
CASIPIMGVETQYF
TGTGCCAGCATTCCCATTATGGGAGTGGAGACCCAGTACTTC
>TRBV18|few|TRBJ2-1|NA
CASSPPRQNNEQFF
TGTGCCAGCTCACCACCGAGACAGAACAATGAGCAGTTCTTC
>TRBV12-3/TRBV12-4|NA|TRBJ2-3|NA
CANSLEGLGSTDTQYF
TGTGCCAACAGTTTAGAAGGGCTGGGGAGCACAGATACGCAGTATTTT
>TRBV27|few|TRBJ2-6|NA
CASSFIYAGANVLTF
TGTGCCAGCAGTTTCATATATGCTGGGGCCAACGTCCTGACTTTC
>TRBV20-1|few|TRBJ2-1|NA
CSGRYAREDEQFF
TGCAGTGGCCGCTATGCGAGGGAAGATGAGCAGTTCTTC
>TRBV20-1|NA|TRBJ2-3|NA
CSARVWGSTDTQYF
TGCAGTGCTAGAGTTTGGGGAAGCACAGATACGCAGTATTTT
>TRBV12-3/TRBV12-4|few|TRBJ1-5|NA
CASSPGANQPQHF
TGTGCCAGCAGTCCGGGAGCCAATCAGCCCCAGCATTTT
>TRBV5-1|few|TRBJ1-2|NA
CASSLVPTESTPYGYTF
TGCGCCAGCAGCTTGGTTCCGACAGAGAGCACTCCCTATGGCTACACCTTC
>TRBV5-1|many|TRBJ2-3|NA
CASSLTGPDTQYF
TGTGCCAGCAGTTTAACTGGCCCAGATACGCAGTATTTT
>TRBV18|few|TRBJ2-3|NA
CASSPPGQGPYTQYF
TGTGCCAGCTCACCACCGGGACAAGGGCCTTATACGCAGTATTTT
>TRBV4-1|once|TRBJ2-5|NA
CASSQVFVIRRSPQETQYF
TGCGCCAGCAGCCAAGTGTTCGTTATCCGGAGATCCCCACAAGAGACCCAGTACTTC
>TRBV6-5|many|TRBJ2-1|NA
CASSGDYNEQFF
TGTGCCAGCAGCGGGGACTACAATGAGCAGTTCTTC